The 2 T cell receptor beta chains below come from one sample, sequenced in a study of sequential checkpoint blockade in melanoma (dated 2019 in TCRdb). What this sample's treatment or condition label stands for: randomized to nivolumab then ipilimumab (arm A) or the reverse (arm B). Library creation used the immunoSEQ multiplex PCR assay. The table comes from immuneACCESS by way of TCRdb, which keeps in-frame sequences with V and J called. Part of the clones is missing from these tables; in studies checked, under half for an unresolved V gene and the rest for unknown reasons. The sample profile shows approximately 12,000 clones; approximately 79% of them were found once. Together, the top ten hold about 58% of the sample. Material: CD8+ T cells sorted from blood (inferred from file names), obtained from a patient given nivolumab and ipilimumab in sequence. The receptors were sampled from a human donor with melanoma.

The rearrangement links TRBV19 to TRBJ2-7; 8 bases align to TRBD1. Unmatched junction bases numbered 5, after V lost 6 bases and J lost 4 bases. Germline CDR1 and CDR2: LNHDA and SQIVND (reference sequence). The CDR3 has 13 amino acids. Written as DNA, the CDR3 is TGTGCCAGTAGAGACAGGGGAAGATACGAGCAGTACTTC. Its translation is CASRDRGRYEQYF.

This chain connects TRBV4-1 to TRBJ1-1; weak D call: TRBD1 (6 bases). CDR3 length equals 18 residues. Germline V gene data show CDR1 as MGHRA and CDR2 as YSYEKL. V was cut by 0 bases and J by 7 bases, with 24 bases left in between. The CDR3 is CASSQEDRASTGLNEAFF. CDR3 nucleotide sequence: TGCGCCAGCAGCCAAGAAGATCGCGCCTCCACAGGGCTCAATGAAGCTTTCTTT.